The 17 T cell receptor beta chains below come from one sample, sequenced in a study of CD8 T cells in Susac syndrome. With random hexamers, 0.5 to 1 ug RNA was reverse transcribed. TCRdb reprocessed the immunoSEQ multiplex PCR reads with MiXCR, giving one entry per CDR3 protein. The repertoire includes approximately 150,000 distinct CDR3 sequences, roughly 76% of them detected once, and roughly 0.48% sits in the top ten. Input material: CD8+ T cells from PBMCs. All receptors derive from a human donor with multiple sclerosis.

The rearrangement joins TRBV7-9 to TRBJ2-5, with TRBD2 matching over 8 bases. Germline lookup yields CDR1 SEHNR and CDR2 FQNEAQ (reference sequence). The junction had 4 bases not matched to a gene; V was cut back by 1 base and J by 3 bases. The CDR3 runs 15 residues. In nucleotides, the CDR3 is TGTGCCAGCAGCTTAGTACGGCGGGAGGAAGAGACCCAGTACTTC. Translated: CASSLVRREEETQYF.

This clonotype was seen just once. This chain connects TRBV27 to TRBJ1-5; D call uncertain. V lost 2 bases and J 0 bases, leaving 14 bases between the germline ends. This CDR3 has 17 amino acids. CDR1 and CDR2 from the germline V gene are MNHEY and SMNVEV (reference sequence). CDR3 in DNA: TGTGCCAGCAGTTTAACGGGCCGTCCTTATAGCAATCAGCCCCAGCATTTT. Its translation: CASSLTGRPYSNQPQHF.

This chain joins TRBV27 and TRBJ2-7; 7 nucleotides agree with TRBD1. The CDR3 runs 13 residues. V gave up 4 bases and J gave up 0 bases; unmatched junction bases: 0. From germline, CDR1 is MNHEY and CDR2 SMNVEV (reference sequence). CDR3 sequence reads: CASSYRGSYEQYF. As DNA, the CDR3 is TGTGCCAGCAGTTACAGGGGCTCCTACGAGCAGTACTTC.

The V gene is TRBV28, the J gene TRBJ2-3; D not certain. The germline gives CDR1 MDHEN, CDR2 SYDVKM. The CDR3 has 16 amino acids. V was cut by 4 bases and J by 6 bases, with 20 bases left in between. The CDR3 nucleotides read TGTGCCAGCAGTTCCCGTGGGCGGTCAAACACTGATACGCAGTATTTT. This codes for CASSSRGRSNTDTQYF.

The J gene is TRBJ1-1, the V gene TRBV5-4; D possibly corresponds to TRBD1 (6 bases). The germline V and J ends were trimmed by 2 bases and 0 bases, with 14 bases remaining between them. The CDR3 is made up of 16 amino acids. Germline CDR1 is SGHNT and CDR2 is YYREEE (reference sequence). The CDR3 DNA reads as TGTGCCAGCAGCTTAGTTATAGGACAGTTGAACACTGAAGCTTTCTTT. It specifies CASSLVIGQLNTEAFF.

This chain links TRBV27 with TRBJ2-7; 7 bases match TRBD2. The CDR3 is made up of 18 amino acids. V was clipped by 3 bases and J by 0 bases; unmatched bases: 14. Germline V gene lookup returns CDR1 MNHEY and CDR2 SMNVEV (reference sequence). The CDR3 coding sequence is TGTGCCAGCAGTTTGACCACCCCCACTAGCGCGAGCTCCTACGAGCAGTACGTC. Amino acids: CASSLTTPTSASSYEQYV.

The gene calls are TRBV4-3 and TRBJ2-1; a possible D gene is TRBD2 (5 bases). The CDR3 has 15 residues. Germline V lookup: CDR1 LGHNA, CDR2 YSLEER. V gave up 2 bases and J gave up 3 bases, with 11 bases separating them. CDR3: CASSQSRAGYNEQFF. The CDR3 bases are TGCGCCAGCAGCCAATCGAGGGCCGGCTACAATGAGCAGTTCTTC.

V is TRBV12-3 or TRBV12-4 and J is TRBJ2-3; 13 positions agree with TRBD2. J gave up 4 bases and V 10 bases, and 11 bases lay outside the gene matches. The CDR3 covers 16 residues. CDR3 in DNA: TGTGCCACTAGGGGGACTAGCGGGATAGTCTCAGATACGCAGTATTTT. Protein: CATRGTSGIVSDTQYF.

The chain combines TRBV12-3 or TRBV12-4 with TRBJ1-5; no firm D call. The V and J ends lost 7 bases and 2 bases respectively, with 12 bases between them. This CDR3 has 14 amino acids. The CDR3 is CASTGGQGNQPQHF. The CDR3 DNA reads TGTGCCAGCACCGGTGGGCAGGGCAATCAGCCCCAGCATTTT.

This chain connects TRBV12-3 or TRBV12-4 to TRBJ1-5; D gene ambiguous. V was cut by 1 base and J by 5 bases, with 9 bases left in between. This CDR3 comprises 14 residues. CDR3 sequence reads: CASSLGTVYQPQHF. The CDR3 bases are TGTGCCAGCAGTTTAGGCACAGTCTATCAGCCCCAGCATTTT.

The CDR3 DNA reads as TGTGCCTACCTAACGAGACATCAGACGGAGACCCAGTACTTC. It is translated as CAYLTRHQTETQYF. The gene calls are TRBV6-7 and TRBJ2-5; D is unresolved. TRBV6-7 is an ORF for which the function is uncertain. V lost 11 bases to trimming and J lost 5 bases, with 21 bases between them. The CDR3 is made up of 14 amino acids.

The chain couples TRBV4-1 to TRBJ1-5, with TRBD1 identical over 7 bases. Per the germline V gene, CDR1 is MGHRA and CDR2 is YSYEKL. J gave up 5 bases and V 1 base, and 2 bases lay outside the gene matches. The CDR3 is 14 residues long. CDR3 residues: CASSQVQGDQPQHF. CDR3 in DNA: TGCGCCAGCAGCCAAGTGCAGGGGGATCAGCCCCAGCATTTT.

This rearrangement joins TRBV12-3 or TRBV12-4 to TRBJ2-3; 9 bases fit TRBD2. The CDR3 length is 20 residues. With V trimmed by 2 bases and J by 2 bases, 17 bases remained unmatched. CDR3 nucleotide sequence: TGTGCCAGCAGTTTACCCCGTTGGGCGGGGGGGCTCTCTAACACAGATACGCAGTATTTT. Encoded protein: CASSLPRWAGGLSNTDTQYF.

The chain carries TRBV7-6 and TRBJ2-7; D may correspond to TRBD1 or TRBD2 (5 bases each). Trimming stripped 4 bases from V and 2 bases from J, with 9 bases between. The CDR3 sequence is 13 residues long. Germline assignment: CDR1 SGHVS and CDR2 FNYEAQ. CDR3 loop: CASSYGTTYEQYF. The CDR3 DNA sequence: TGTGCCAGCAGCTATGGGACGACCTACGAGCAGTACTTC.

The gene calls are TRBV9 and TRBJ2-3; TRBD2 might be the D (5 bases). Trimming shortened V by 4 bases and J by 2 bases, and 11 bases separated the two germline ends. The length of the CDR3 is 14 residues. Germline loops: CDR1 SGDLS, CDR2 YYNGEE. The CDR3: CASSPSGVTDTQYF. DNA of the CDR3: TGTGCCAGCAGCCCAAGCGGTGTCACAGATACGCAGTATTTT.

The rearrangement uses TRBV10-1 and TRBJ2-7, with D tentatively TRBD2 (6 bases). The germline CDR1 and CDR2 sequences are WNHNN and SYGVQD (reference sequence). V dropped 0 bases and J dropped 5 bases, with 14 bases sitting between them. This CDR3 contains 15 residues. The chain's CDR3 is CASSESDNGEDEQYV. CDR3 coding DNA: TGCGCCAGCAGTGAGTCGGATAACGGGGAGGACGAGCAGTACGTC.

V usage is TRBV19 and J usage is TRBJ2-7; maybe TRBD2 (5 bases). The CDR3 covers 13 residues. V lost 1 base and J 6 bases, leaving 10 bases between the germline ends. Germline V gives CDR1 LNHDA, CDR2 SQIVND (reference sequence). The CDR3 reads CASSIVSAGEQYF. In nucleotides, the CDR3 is TGTGCCAGTAGTATAGTCAGCGCGGGCGAGCAGTACTTC.